This TCR beta chain was recorded in a study of cytomegalovirus exposure and HLA in healthy donors. Study-wide results and limits: Owing to their indistinguishability, certain V segments, notably TRBV6-2 and TRBV6-3, were excluded. Later analysis identified several of the most significant clusters that appeared linked to common viral pathogens. Later genetic work tied a missense DCLRE1C variant to beta-chain V and J trimming.

CDR1 and CDR2 from the germline V gene are SQVTM and ANQGSEA. The CDR3 has 17 amino acids. The junction had 10 bases not matched to a gene; V was cut back by 2 bases and J by 3 bases. Both 60 Vbeta primers and 13 Jbeta primers went into the PCR. The method was immunoSEQ multiplex PCR; TCRdb's version includes in-frame clones alone and lacks a portion of them. Of 100,000 to 150,000 clones listed, roughly four fifths are singletons. This clone was counted only a few times. Its specificity is unknown. The J gene is TRBJ2-1, the V gene TRBV29-1; 10 bases line up with TRBD2. Sequencing input: PBMCs. The source is a woman aged 40 to 50 in good health and CMV-seronegative. The CDR3 DNA reads as TGCAGCGTTGAACTAGCGGGAGTGTTTTATAACTACAATGAGCAGTTCTTC. Its translation: CSVELAGVFYNYNEQFF.